This note documents a single TCR beta chain sequence. The record originates from a study of blood T cells in healthy people across ages. The CDR3 extends over 13 amino acids. V gave up 5 bases and J gave up 0 bases, with 5 bases separating them. The V gene's germline CDR1 is SQVTM and CDR2 ANQGSEA. Primed by a sample-barcoded 5' primer and a J-beta primer mix, a second PCR proceeded for about 6 to 12 cycles. One entry per CDR3 protein, called by TCRdb with MiXCR from the 5' RACE reads. The sample lists over 1,200,000 distinct CDR3 sequences; around 55% were seen once. The chain has TRBV29-1 and TRBJ2-6; D not resolved. The material sequenced was blood. The source of this sequence is a man aged 18 to 35 in good health. Written as DNA, the CDR3 is TGCAGCGTTCACTTCTCTGGGGCCAACGTCCTGACTTTC. Its translation is CSVHFSGANVLTF.